Below, 27 T cell receptor beta chains from the same sample are listed, as sequenced in a study of memory CD4+ T cells and cytomegalovirus serostatus. The sort gate was single viable CD3+CD4+CD8-CD45RO+ cells for memory CD4+ T cells. The protocol was immunoSEQ multiplex PCR, while the TCRdb copy is restricted to in-frame clones and leaves out a portion. The sample shows approximately 53,000 clones, around 80% of them seen only once. Sequenced: memory CD4+ T cells from blood. The receptor source for this set is an adult in good health and CMV-seronegative.

The CDR3 sequence is CASSELAGVYNEQFF. The CDR3 nucleotides are TGTGCCAGCAGCGAACTAGCGGGAGTTTACAATGAGCAGTTCTTC. V usage is TRBV7-8 and J usage is TRBJ2-1, with 11 bases matching TRBD2. The CDR3 is made up of 15 amino acids. Losses at the gene ends were 5 bases for V and 4 bases for J; bases not matched to a gene: 4. Germline V gene lookup returns CDR1 SGHVS and CDR2 FQNEAQ.

The chain links TRBV7-9 to TRBJ2-2; D is undetermined. V lost 1 base to trimming and J lost 1 base, with 10 bases between them. CDR1 is SEHNR, CDR2 FQNEAQ, per germline (reference sequence). This CDR3 has 16 residues. CDR3 in amino acids: CASSLEAWGNTGELFF. CDR3 nucleotide sequence: TGTGCCAGCAGCTTAGAGGCCTGGGGGAACACCGGGGAGCTGTTTTTT.

J is TRBJ2-7 and V is TRBV2, with unresolved D. CDR1 and CDR2 from the germline V gene are SNHLY and FYNNEI. V lost 6 bases, J lost 1 base, and 7 bases lay in between. The CDR3 runs to 12 residues. CDR3: CASRRQSYEQYF. The CDR3 DNA reads as TGTGCCAGCAGAAGGCAGTCCTACGAGCAGTACTTC. Supplemented by reference TRBV2 and TRBJ2-7, the full variable domain reads EPEVTQTPSHQVTQMGQEVILRCVPISNHLYFYWYRQILGQKVEFLVSFYNNEISEKSEIFDDQFSVERPDGSNFTLKIRSTKLEDSAMYFCASRRQSYEQYFGPGTRLTVT.

This chain links TRBV2 with TRBJ1-6, with 8 bases aligning to TRBD1. This CDR3 contains 16 residues. In germline, CDR1 is SNHLY, CDR2 FYNNEI. V lost 6 bases and J lost 7; bases outside the gene matches: 11. CDR3 sequence: CASSRRWDRPNSPLHF. The DNA for the CDR3 is TGTGCCAGCAGCCGAAGATGGGACAGGCCGAATTCACCCCTCCACTTT.

In its sample, this clone was seen a few times. One end of the junction does not line up with germline, which may come from a read error. The J gene is TRBJ2-3, the V gene TRBV7-7, with D uncertain. Germline CDR1 SSHAT, CDR2 FNYEAQ (reference sequence). The CDR3 contains 14 residues. The CDR3 spells CASSLGSTTDTQYF. The CDR3 nucleotides read TGTGCTAGCAGCTTAGGGTCCACCACAGATACGCAGTATTTT.

Comment on this clone: This same CDR3 is encoded by further DNA sequences in the sample. The rearrangement joins TRBV28 to TRBJ1-1; a possible D gene is TRBD1 (6 bases). The germline CDR1 and CDR2 sequences are MDHEN and SYDVKM. CDR3 length: 14 amino acids. V dropped 5 bases and J dropped 1 base, with 11 bases sitting between them. The chain's CDR3 is CASSPGQPNTEAFF. The CDR3 coding sequence is TGTGCCAGCAGTCCCGGACAGCCGAACACTGAAGCTTTCTTT.

The chain joins TRBV6-6 to TRBJ1-1; D remains unclear. V shed 2 bases and J shed 6 bases, with 10 bases lying between them. Germline CDR1 MNHNY, CDR2 SVGAGI (reference sequence). CDR3 length equals 13 residues. The CDR3 is CASSYLRAPEAFF. The CDR3 bases are TGTGCCAGCAGTTACCTCCGCGCCCCTGAAGCTTTCTTT.

This clone was observed a few times. The chain uses TRBV29-1 and TRBJ2-1, with D maybe TRBD2 (6 bases). Trimming cost V 1 base and J 3 bases, with 10 bases left between them. Per germline, CDR1 SQVTM and CDR2 ANQGSEA. The CDR3 has 14 amino acids. CDR3 bases: TGCAGCGTTGAAGGGCTAGCGCGCTACAATGAGCAGTTCTTC. Translation: CSVEGLARYNEQFF.

The chain employs TRBV6-1 and TRBJ2-2; the D is unclear. V lost 2 bases and J lost 0, with 4 bases in between. Germline loops: CDR1 MNHNS, CDR2 SASEGT. CDR3 length: 14 amino acids. As DNA, the CDR3 is TGTGCCAGCAGTGAAAATGCGAACACCGGGGAGCTGTTTTTT. Protein sequence: CASSENANTGELFF.

The chain joins TRBV5-4 to TRBJ2-5; D is undetermined. V was cut by 4 bases and J by 5 bases, with 15 bases left in between. Germline CDR1 is SGHNT and CDR2 is YYREEE (reference sequence). There are 14 residues in the CDR3. The CDR3 loop reads CASSPGDSFETQYF. The CDR3 region has the DNA TGTGCCAGCAGCCCCGGAGATAGTTTTGAGACCCAGTACTTC.

V gene TRBV6-1 combines with J gene TRBJ2-7; TRBD1 agrees at 8 bases. V dropped 6 bases and J dropped 4; count of bases not matched to a gene: 8. CDR3 size: 14 residues. Germline V gene lookup returns CDR1 MNHNS and CDR2 SASEGT. In DNA, the CDR3 is TGTGCCAGCAGGACTGGACAGGGACTTTACGAGCAGTACTTC. It is translated as CASRTGQGLYEQYF.

The J gene is TRBJ2-7, the V gene TRBV10-3, with TRBD1 matching 7 bases. The CDR3 spans 15 residues. V trimming: 3 bases; J trimming: 0 bases; junction bases outside the gene matches: 5. Germline V gives CDR1 ENHRY, CDR2 SYGVKD. In DNA, the CDR3 is TGTGCCATCAGTGACCCGGGACAGAACTCCTACGAGCAGTACTTC. Translated, it gives CAISDPGQNSYEQYF.

J is TRBJ2-7 and V is TRBV18; 7 nucleotides line up with TRBD2. Germline CDR1 and CDR2: KGHSH and LQKENI. This CDR3 spans 14 amino acids. Trimming cost V 1 base and J 2 bases; bases outside gene matches: 2. The chain's CDR3 is CASSPQRGPYEQYF. In nucleotides, the CDR3 is TGTGCCAGCTCACCACAGCGGGGCCCCTACGAGCAGTACTTC.

CDR3 DNA sequence: TGTGCCAGCAGCCCAAAAGAAAGCAATCAGCCCCAGCATTTT. Residues: CASSPKESNQPQHF. The rearrangement links TRBV7-9 to TRBJ1-5; D unclear. This CDR3 has 14 residues. The V and J ends lost 5 bases and 1 base respectively, with 9 bases between them. The germline V gene has CDR1 SEHNR and CDR2 FQNEAQ (reference sequence).

V usage is TRBV19 and J usage is TRBJ2-5; the D is unclear. The length of the CDR3 is 11 residues. V lost 5 bases and J 2 bases, leaving 3 bases between the germline ends. CDR1 is LNHDA, CDR2 SQIVND, per germline (reference sequence). The CDR3 nucleotides are TGTGCCAGTAGTCCTCAAGAGACCCAGTACTTC. Its protein is CASSPQETQYF.

V is TRBV18 and J is TRBJ2-1, with unresolved D. CDR3 size: 14 residues. Trimming cost V 5 bases and J 0 bases, with 8 bases left between them. In germline, CDR1 is KGHSH, CDR2 LQKENI. CDR3 sequence: CASSFDHSYNEQFF. CDR3 sequence (DNA): TGTGCCAGCTCATTCGACCACTCCTACAATGAGCAGTTCTTC.

The J gene is TRBJ2-2, the V gene TRBV9, with 7 bases identical to TRBD1. Looked up from germline, CDR1 is SGDLS and CDR2 is YYNGEE. This CDR3 is 16 amino acids long. The trim removed 4 bases at V and 0 bases at J, leaving 6 bases unmatched. The CDR3 nucleotides are TGTGCCAGCAGCATCAAGGGACAGCCGAACACCGGGGAGCTGTTTTTT. Protein: CASSIKGQPNTGELFF.

A word on this clone: Additional DNA sequences in this sample encode the identical CDR3. V gene TRBV10-1 combines with J gene TRBJ2-3; D is unclear. The CDR3 loop spans 13 amino acids. Germline values: CDR1 WNHNN, CDR2 SYGVQD (reference sequence). V lost 5 bases and J 3 bases, leaving 9 bases between the germline ends. CDR3 DNA sequence: TGCGCCAGCAGTCGCGAAGGGACAGATACGCAGTATTTT. Its translation: CASSREGTDTQYF.

This chain uses TRBV13 with TRBJ2-7, with 10 bases fitting TRBD1. Trimming removed 5 bases from V and 3 bases from J; junction bases left unmatched: 10. The germline V gene has CDR1 PRHDT and CDR2 FYEKMQ (reference sequence). This CDR3 has 16 residues. CDR3 bases: TGTGCCAGCAGCCCCACCGGGACAGGGGTCTACTACGAGCAGTACTTC. Protein product: CASSPTGTGVYYEQYF.

This chain joins TRBV2 and TRBJ2-1, with a weak D call TRBD1 (7 bases). Germline V gene data show CDR1 as SNHLY and CDR2 as FYNNEI. This CDR3 contains 17 residues. Deletions cut 2 bases from V and 6 bases from J, with 20 bases between. The CDR3 nucleotides are TGTGCCAGCAGTGAAAGACAGGGAGGATTTTCAGGCAATGAGCAGTTCTTC. Protein: CASSERQGGFSGNEQFF.

For this clone: Relative to the germline gene, one junction end is altered; a read error may explain this. The chain links TRBV27 to TRBJ2-2; 8 nucleotides align to TRBD2. Looked up from germline, CDR1 is MNHEY and CDR2 is SMNVEV (reference sequence). The CDR3 consists of 13 residues. In DNA, the CDR3 is TGTGCCAGCAGTCTATCTAGCGGGGGGGAGCTGTTTTTT. This sequence encodes CASSLSSGGELFF.

This clone was found a few times. V is TRBV28 and J is TRBJ1-4; TRBD1 aligns across 8 bases. There are 18 residues in the CDR3. Germline CDR1 is MDHEN and CDR2 is SYDVKM. J lost 3 bases, V lost 6 bases, and 15 bases had no gene match. The CDR3 region has the DNA TGTGCCAGCAGGATCATGACAGGGGTCGGTGGGGCTAATGAAAAACTGTTTTTT. This encodes CASRIMTGVGGANEKLFF.

The J gene is TRBJ1-5, the V gene TRBV2; 10 bases are a match to TRBD1. Germline V gives CDR1 SNHLY, CDR2 FYNNEI. CDR3 size: 16 residues. With 6 bases clipped from V and 0 bases from J, the junction kept 5 bases outside the gene matches. The CDR3 nucleotides are TGTGCCAGCAGCAAGGACAGGGGGAATAGCAATCAGCCCCAGCATTTT. It yields the protein CASSKDRGNSNQPQHF.

The count of this clone is one. The rearrangement joins TRBV7-9 to TRBJ1-4; D perhaps matches TRBD1 (6 bases). CDR3 length: 15 residues. Trimming removed 5 bases at V and 4 bases at J, with 14 bases between. The germline V gene has CDR1 SEHNR and CDR2 FQNEAQ (reference sequence). CDR3 in DNA: TGTGCCAGCAGCAACCCAGGGGCCGTTAATGAAAAACTGTTTTTT. Protein product: CASSNPGAVNEKLFF.

The chain recombines TRBV19 with TRBJ2-7; D gene ambiguous. The CDR3 length is 12 residues. The germline gives CDR1 LNHDA, CDR2 SQIVND (reference sequence). V dropped 5 bases and J dropped 0 bases, with 5 bases sitting between them. The CDR3 DNA reads as TGTGCCAGTAGTGGGATCTCCTACGAGCAGTACTTC. This encodes CASSGISYEQYF.

This clone was picked up one time. This chain links TRBV28 with TRBJ2-7; 10 bases line up with TRBD1. V lost 6 bases and J lost 6; bases outside the gene matches: 8. There are 14 residues in the CDR3. Germline CDR1 reads MDHEN; CDR2 reads SYDVKM. CDR3 DNA sequence: TGTGCCAGCAGCCCGGGACAGGGGTTTGCCGAGCAGTACTTC. It codes for CASSPGQGFAEQYF.

V usage is TRBV5-4 and J usage is TRBJ1-2; the D is unclear. Germline V gene lookup returns CDR1 SGHNT and CDR2 YYREEE (reference sequence). The CDR3 has 13 amino acids. Trimming removed 4 bases at V and 5 bases at J, with 12 bases between. The CDR3: CASSPGTEYGYTF. The CDR3 bases are TGTGCCAGCAGCCCCGGAACTGAATATGGCTACACCTTC.